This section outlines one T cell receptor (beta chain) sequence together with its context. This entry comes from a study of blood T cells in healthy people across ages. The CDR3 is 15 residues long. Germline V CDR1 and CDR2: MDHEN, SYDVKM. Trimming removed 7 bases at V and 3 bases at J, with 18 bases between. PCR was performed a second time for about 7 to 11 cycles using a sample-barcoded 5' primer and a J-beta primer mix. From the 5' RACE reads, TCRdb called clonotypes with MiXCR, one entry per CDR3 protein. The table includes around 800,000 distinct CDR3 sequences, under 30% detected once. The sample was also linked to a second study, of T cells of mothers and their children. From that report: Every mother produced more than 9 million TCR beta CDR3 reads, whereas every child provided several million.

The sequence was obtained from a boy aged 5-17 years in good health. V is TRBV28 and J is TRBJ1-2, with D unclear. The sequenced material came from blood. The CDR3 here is CASIGRVQGHYGYTF. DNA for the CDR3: TGTGCCAGCATAGGAAGGGTACAAGGACACTATGGCTACACCTTC.